This TCR beta chain was captured in a study of CD8+CD57+ T cells in acquired aplastic anemia. As for the study in general: The mean DNA yield obtained from sorted CD4+ and CD8+ cells came to approximately 3.2 ug.

The patients chosen for sequencing had shown expansion of CD8+CD57+ cells (detected by flow cytometry). Blood samples were obtained from patients who had received no prior therapy. Comments on this clonotype: What it binds is not known.

The CDR3 sequence is 14 residues long. V shed 2 bases and J shed 6 bases, with 13 bases lying between them. Germline CDR1 and CDR2: SGHVS and FNYEAQ. Genomic DNA, serving as template, underwent TCR beta VDJ and CDR3 profiling. TCRdb itself ran the reads through MiXCR, one entry per CDR3 protein. The data contain roughly 190,000 distinct CDR3 sequences, around 45% of them seen just once; the ten biggest clones take up approximately 9.7%. Broader study findings: With respect to CD8+ Simpson's diversity, patients and controls did not differ significantly.

V usage is TRBV7-6 and J usage is TRBJ2-5, with D perhaps matching TRBD2 (7 bases). The receptor was derived from a human donor with aplastic anemia. Sequencing was carried out using sorted CD4+, CD8+, or CD8+CD57+ T cells (not recorded which) from PBMCs. CDR3 residues: CASSLSPGGQTQYF. In nucleotides, the CDR3 is TGTGCCAGCAGCTTATCCCCCGGGGGGCAGACCCAGTACTTC.